The sequence of this TCR beta chain was determined in a study of T-cell reconstitution after alpha-beta-depleted transplantation in children (dated by TCRdb to 2016 to 2017). At the level of the whole study: T-cell immune reconstitution after TCRalphabeta/CD19-depleted allogeneic hematopoietic cell transplantation in children was quantitatively tracked in the study by means of TCR repertoire profiling.

The library relied on PCR. The listed sequencing device is Illumina HiSeq 2500. To normalize quantification of the TCRbeta repertoire, the TCR libraries were built with molecular barcoding that relied on unique molecular identifiers. TCRdb handled the public reads itself, with Q25 trimming in fastp and clone calling in MiXCR, and kept productive beta chains. Every distinct CDR3 protein forms one entry, paired with its most common genes and DNA. For this sample the table gives 500,000 to 750,000 distinct CDR3 sequences, of which roughly 13% were detected only once. In total, the top ten clones hold about 2% of the sample. There are 14 amino acids in the CDR3, from cysteine to phenylalanine inclusive. Only CDR3 DNA is held: 42 bases, read in frame from base 1. V trim: 1 base; J trim: 5 bases; unmatched bases: 4. Sample treatment or condition, as interpreted from the label and publication: allogeneic hematopoietic cell transplantation with graft depleted of TCRalphabeta T cells and CD19 B cells. The children who served as transplant recipients had been given grafts of TCRalphabeta/CD19-depleted allogeneic hematopoietic cells.

This clonotype appeared a single time. No cognate antigen has been identified for it. A read error may explain this, as a much larger clone is one base away. Summary of the overall study and its limitations: In some patients, the high TCRbeta diversity seen at day 60 was put down to recipient T cells and intrathymic progenitors that had survived conditioning. Apparently early alphabetaT-cell count recovery about two months after transplant reportedly relied on only several hundred rapidly expanded clones derived from non-depleted graft cells. Hyperexpanded clone frequencies declined over subsequent months; after one year, T-cell counts and TCRbeta diversity were mostly attributed to newly produced T cells.

Source: PBMCs, mostly from graft donor cells, taken 360 days after TCRalphabeta/CD19-depleted stem cell transplant. Recombination joined TRBV12-3 or TRBV12-4 with TRBJ1-2; 7 of the junction bases match TRBD1. The sequence was collected from a male patient under 18 who had a stem cell transplant for acute myeloid leukemia, so the T cells may come from the graft donor. Here is the DNA: TGTGCCAGCAGTTTAGAGGGGGCTGCGTATGGCTACACCTTC. It is translated as CASSLEGAAYGYTF.